The T cell receptor (beta chain) under discussion was sequenced for a study of cytomegalovirus exposure and HLA in healthy donors. Concerning this clone itself: Its antigen is not identified.

PCR employed 60 Vbeta and 13 Jbeta primers. Assay: immunoSEQ multiplex PCR; the TCRdb copy retains only in-frame clones and omits some. The sample lists roughly 200,000 clones; 85% were seen once. Between the trimmed V and J ends, which lost 7 bases and 5 bases, there was a span of 12 bases. This CDR3 spans 13 amino acids. Germline V CDR1 and CDR2: MNHNS, SASEGT. Study results and limitations: Per published reports, the classifier diagnosed cytomegalovirus status with high specificity and sensitivity. The study assumed roughly uniform donor sequencing depth for presence/absence analyses. TCR beta chains numbering under 200 were designated cytomegalovirus-associated. For most TCR beta V segments, an earlier analysis put the productive rate at about 87% or about 30% of the time.

This clonotype was sampled from a woman in her fifties or sixties in good health and CMV-seronegative. Material for sequencing was PBMCs. The V and J genes are TRBV6-1 and TRBJ1-5, with D perhaps TRBD1 (6 bases). Written as DNA, the CDR3 is TGTGCCAGCACCGGGACACCCTATCAGCCCCAGCATTTT. Translated: CASTGTPYQPQHF.